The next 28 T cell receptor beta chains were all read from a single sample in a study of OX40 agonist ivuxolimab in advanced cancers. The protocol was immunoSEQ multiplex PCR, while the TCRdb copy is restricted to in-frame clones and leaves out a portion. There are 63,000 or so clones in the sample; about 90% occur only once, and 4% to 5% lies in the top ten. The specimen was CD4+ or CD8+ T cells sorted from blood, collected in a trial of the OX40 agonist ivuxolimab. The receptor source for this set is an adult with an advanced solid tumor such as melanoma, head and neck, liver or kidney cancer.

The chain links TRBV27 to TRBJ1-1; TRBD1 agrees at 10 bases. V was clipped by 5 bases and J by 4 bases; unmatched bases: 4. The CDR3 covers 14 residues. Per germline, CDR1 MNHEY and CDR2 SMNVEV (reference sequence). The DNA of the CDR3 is TGTGCCAGCAGTCCGGACAGGGGGGTCACTGAAGCTTTCTTT. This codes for CASSPDRGVTEAFF.

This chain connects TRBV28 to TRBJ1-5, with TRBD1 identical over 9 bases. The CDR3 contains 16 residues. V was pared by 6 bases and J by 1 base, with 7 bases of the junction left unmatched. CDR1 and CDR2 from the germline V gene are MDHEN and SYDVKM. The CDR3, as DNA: TGTGCCAGCAGCCACTTAGACAGGGGGAGCAATCAGCCCCAGCATTTT. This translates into CASSHLDRGSNQPQHF.

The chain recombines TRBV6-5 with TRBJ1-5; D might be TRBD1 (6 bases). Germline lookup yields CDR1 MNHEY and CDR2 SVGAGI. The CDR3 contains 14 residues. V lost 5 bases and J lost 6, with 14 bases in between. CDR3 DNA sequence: TGTGCCAGCAGTCCTACAGGGCCGTTTCAGCCCCAGCATTTT. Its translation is CASSPTGPFQPQHF.

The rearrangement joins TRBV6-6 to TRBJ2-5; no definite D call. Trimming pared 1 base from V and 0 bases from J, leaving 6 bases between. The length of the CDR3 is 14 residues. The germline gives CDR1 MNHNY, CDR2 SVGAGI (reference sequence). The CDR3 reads CASSYFGNQETQYF. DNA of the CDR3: TGTGCCAGCAGTTACTTCGGAAACCAAGAGACCCAGTACTTC.

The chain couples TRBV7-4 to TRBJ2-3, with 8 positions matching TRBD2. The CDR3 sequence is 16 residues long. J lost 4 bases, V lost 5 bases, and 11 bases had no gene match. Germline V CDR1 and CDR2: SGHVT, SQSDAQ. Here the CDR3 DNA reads TGTGCCAGCAGCCTGATACTAGCGGAGCCGGCAGATACGCAGTATTTT. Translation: CASSLILAEPADTQYF.

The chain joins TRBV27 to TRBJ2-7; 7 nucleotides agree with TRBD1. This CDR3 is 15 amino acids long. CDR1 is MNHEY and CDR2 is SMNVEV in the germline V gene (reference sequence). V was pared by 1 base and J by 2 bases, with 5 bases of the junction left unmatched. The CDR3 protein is CASSLYGQGAYEQYF. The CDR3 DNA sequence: TGTGCCAGCAGTTTATATGGGCAGGGGGCCTACGAGCAGTACTTC.

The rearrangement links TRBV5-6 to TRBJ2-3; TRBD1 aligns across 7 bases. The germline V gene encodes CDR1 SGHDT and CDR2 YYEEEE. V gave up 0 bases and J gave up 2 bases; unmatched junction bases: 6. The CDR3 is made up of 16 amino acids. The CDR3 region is CASSLAGGRYTDTQYF. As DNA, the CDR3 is TGTGCCAGCAGCTTGGCAGGGGGTCGTTACACAGATACGCAGTATTTT.

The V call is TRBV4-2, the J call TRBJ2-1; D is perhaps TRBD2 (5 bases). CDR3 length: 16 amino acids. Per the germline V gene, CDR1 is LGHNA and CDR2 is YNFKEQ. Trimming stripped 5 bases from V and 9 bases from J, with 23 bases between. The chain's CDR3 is CASSEGWETGIGEQFF. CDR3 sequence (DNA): TGTGCCAGCAGCGAAGGTTGGGAGACCGGGATTGGTGAGCAGTTCTTC.

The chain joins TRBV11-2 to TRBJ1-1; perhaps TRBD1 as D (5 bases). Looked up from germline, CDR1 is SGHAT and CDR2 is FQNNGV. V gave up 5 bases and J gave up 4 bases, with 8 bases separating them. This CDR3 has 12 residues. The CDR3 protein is CASSADITEAFF. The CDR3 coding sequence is TGTGCCAGCAGCGCGGACATCACTGAAGCTTTCTTT.

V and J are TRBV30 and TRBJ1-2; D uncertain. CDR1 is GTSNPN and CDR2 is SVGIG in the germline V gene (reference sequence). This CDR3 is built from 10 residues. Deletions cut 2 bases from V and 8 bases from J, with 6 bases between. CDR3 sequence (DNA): TGTGCCTGGAGTAAGGGCGGCTACACCTTC. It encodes CAWSKGGYTF.

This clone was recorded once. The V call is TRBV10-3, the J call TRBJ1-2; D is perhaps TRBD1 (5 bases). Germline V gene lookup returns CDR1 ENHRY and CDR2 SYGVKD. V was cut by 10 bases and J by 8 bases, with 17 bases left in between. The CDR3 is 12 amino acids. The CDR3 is CATVGLQVGYTF. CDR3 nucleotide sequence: TGTGCCACCGTGGGACTCCAGGTCGGCTACACCTTC.

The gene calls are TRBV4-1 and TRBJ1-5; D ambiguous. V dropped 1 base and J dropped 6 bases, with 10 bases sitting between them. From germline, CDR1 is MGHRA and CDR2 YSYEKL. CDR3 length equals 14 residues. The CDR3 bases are TGCGCCAGCAGCCAAGGACTCGTGGGTCAGCCCCAGCATTTT. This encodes CASSQGLVGQPQHF.

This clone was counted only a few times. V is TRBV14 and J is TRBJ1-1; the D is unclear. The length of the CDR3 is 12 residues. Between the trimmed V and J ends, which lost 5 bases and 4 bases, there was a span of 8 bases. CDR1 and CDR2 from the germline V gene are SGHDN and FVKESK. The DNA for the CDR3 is TGTGCCAGCAGCTTAGACACCACTGAAGCTTTCTTT. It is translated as CASSLDTTEAFF.

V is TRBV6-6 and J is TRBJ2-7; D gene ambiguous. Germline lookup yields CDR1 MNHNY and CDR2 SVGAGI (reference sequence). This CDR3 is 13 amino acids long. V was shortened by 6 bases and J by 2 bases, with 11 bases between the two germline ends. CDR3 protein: CASRNRATYEQYV. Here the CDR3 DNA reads TGTGCCAGCAGAAACAGAGCTACCTACGAGCAGTACGTC.

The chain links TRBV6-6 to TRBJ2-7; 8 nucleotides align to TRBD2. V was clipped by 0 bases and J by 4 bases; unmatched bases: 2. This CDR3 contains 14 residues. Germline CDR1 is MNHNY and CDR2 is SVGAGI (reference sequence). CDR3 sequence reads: CASSYSGGDYEQYV. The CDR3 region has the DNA TGTGCCAGCAGTTACTCCGGGGGGGATTACGAGCAGTACGTC.

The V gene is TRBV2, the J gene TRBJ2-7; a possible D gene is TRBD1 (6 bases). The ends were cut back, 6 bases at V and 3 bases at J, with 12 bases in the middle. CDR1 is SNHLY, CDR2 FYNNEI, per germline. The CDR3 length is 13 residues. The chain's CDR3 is CASSRDIYYEQYV. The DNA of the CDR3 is TGTGCCAGCAGCCGGGACATCTACTACGAGCAGTACGTC.

CDR3 region: CASSEAGYRNEQFF. Here the CDR3 DNA reads TGTGCCAGCAGTGAAGCGGGCTATCGTAATGAGCAGTTCTTC. The chain links TRBV6-1 to TRBJ2-1; D call uncertain. V lost 0 bases and J 7 bases, leaving 10 bases between the germline ends. CDR1 and CDR2 (germline): MNHNS, SASEGT. There are 14 residues in the CDR3.

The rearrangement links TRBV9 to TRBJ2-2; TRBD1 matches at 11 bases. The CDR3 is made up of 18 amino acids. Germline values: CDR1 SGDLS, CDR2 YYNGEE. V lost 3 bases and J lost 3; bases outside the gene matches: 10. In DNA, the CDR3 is TGTGCCAGCAGCGAGCCGGTGACGGGACAGGGGGACACCGGGGAGCTGTTTTTT. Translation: CASSEPVTGQGDTGELFF.

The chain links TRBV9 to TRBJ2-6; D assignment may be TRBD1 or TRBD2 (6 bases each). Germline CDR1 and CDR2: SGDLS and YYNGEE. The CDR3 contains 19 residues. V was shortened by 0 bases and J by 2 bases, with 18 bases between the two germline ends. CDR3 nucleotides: TGTGCCAGCAGCGTAGAGGAGGGGGAAACCTATACTGGGGCCAACGTCCTGACTTTC. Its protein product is CASSVEEGETYTGANVLTF.

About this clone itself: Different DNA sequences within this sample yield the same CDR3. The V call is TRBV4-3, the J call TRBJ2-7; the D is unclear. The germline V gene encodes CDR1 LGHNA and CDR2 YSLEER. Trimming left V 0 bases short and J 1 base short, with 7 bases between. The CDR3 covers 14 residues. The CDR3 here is CASSQDLGSYEQYF. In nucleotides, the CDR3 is TGCGCCAGCAGCCAAGACTTGGGGTCCTACGAGCAGTACTTC.

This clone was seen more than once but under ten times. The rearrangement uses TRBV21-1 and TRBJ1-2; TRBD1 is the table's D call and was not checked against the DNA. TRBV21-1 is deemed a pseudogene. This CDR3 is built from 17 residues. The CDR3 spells CASSTQQGIPPSPIYTF. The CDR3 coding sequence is TGTGCCAGCAGCACTCAGCAGGGGATTCCTCCTTCCCCTATATACACCTTC.

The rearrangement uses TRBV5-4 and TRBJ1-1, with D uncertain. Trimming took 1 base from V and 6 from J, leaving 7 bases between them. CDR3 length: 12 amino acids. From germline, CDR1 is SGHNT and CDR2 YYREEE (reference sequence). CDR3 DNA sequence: TGTGCCAGCAGCTTGAGGTCTTCTGAAGCTTTCTTT. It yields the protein CASSLRSSEAFF. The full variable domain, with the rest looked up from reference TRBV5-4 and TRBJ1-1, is ETGVTQSPTHLIKTRGQQVTLRCSSQSGHNTVSWYQQALGQGPQFIFQYYREEENGRGNFPPRFSGLQFPNYSSELNVNALELDDSALYLCASSLRSSEAFFGQGTRLTVV.

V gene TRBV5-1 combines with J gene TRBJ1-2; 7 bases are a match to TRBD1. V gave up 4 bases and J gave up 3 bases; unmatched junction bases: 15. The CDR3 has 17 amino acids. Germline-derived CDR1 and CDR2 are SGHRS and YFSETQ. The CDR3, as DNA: TGCGCCAGCAGCCCCAGGGGGGAAGTTTTTAAGGACTATGGCTACACCTTC. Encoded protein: CASSPRGEVFKDYGYTF.

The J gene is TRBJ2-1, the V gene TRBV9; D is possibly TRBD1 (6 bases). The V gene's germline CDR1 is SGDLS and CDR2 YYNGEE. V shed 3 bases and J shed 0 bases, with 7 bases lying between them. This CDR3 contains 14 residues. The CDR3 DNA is TGTGCCAGCAGCGGGACAGTCTCCTACAATGAGCAGTTCTTC. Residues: CASSGTVSYNEQFF.

DNA for the CDR3: TGTGCCAGCAGCGTGGGGGACGGTGCCTACGAGCAGTACTTC. Translating gives CASSVGDGAYEQYF. This chain joins TRBV7-9 and TRBJ2-7; D tentatively fits TRBD1 or TRBD2 (5 bases each). The ends were cut back, 5 bases at V and 2 bases at J, with 13 bases in the middle. The germline V gene encodes CDR1 SEHNR and CDR2 FQNEAQ (reference sequence). The CDR3 sequence is 14 residues long.

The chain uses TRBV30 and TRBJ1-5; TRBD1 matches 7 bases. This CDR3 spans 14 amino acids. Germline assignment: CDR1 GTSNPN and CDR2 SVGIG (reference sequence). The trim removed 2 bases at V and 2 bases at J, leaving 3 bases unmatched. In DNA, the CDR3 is TGTGCCTGGAGTTCAGGACAGGGCAATCAGCCCCAGCATTTT. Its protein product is CAWSSGQGNQPQHF.

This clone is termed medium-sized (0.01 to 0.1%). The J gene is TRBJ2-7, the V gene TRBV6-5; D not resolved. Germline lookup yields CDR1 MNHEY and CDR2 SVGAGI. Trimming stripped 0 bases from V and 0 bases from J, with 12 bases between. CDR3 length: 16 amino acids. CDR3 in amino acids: CASSYSGGSSSYEQYF. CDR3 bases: TGTGCCAGCAGTTACTCCGGTGGGTCTAGCTCCTACGAGCAGTACTTC.

The DNA of the CDR3 is TGTGCCATCAGTGAGTTCCGTGGACAGAGCGGCTCTGGGGCCAACGTCCTGACTTTC. The encoded protein is CAISEFRGQSGSGANVLTF. The genes are TRBV10-3 and TRBJ2-6, with D maybe TRBD1 (6 bases). The CDR3 has 19 residues. The ends were cut back, 1 base at V and 0 bases at J, with 16 bases in the middle. CDR1 is ENHRY and CDR2 is SYGVKD in the germline V gene.